This TCR beta chain was found in a study of blood T cell repertoires in COVID-19. For the study at large: COVID-19 samples, acute and convalescent, were from the United States, Italy and Spain. The analysed material was cDNA or gDNA that came from T cells, B-cell-depleted T cells, or PBMCs.

In the original workflow: Amplification with reference gene primers provided the estimates of nucleated cell counts. Here immunoSEQ multiplex PCR was the method, and the copy in TCRdb shows in-frame clones only, minus some. The V and J calls and the clone size are those of that table, but D and trimming were determined from the DNA. The table has around 250,000 clones, around 86% seen once. Sequencing used peripheral blood. This clonotype was sampled from an elderly man with acute or convalescent COVID-19.

CDR3 sequence reads: CASSYKSTGGASGYTF. As DNA, the CDR3 is TGTGCCAGCAGTTATAAGTCGACAGGGGGCGCGAGTGGCTACACCTTC. The rearrangement joins TRBV25-1 to TRBJ1-2; 10 nucleotides line up with TRBD1. Losses at the gene ends were 5 bases for V and 7 bases for J; bases not matched to a gene: 13. This CDR3 is 16 amino acids long. Germline loops: CDR1 MGHDK, CDR2 SYGVNS.